The 4 T cell receptor beta chains below all came from one sample that was sequenced in a study of cytomegalovirus exposure and HLA in healthy donors. The PCR contained 60 Vbeta and 13 Jbeta primers. TCRdb keeps only in-frame clones here, not all; method: immunoSEQ multiplex PCR. The table records about 110,000 clones, over 55% of them present only once. The sample was PBMCs. These receptors all come from a man between 18 and 35 years old in good health and CMV-seropositive.

As to this clone: The same CDR3 also results from other DNA sequences found in this sample. V and J are TRBV6-5 and TRBJ1-5; 7 bases fit TRBD1. Trimming at V came to 6 bases and at J to 3 bases, leaving 5 bases not matched to a gene. Germline CDR1 reads MNHEY; CDR2 reads SVGAGI. The CDR3 runs to 14 residues. The CDR3 DNA is TGTGCCAGCAGCAGGACAGGACTCAATCAGCCCCAGCATTTT. This gives the protein CASSRTGLNQPQHF.

The gene calls are TRBV6-1 and TRBJ2-1; 7 nucleotides agree with TRBD1. Germline values: CDR1 MNHNS, CDR2 SASEGT. This CDR3 comprises 15 residues. Unmatched junction bases numbered 9, after V lost 6 bases and J lost 4 bases. The CDR3 sequence is CASRGPGQIYNEQFF. The CDR3 DNA reads as TGTGCCAGCAGGGGACCGGGACAGATATACAATGAGCAGTTCTTC.

V usage is TRBV5-4 and J usage is TRBJ2-1; TRBD2 matches at 11 bases. The CDR3 length is 19 residues. CDR1 and CDR2 from the germline V gene are SGHNT and YYREEE (reference sequence). V was pared by 4 bases and J by 0 bases, with 12 bases of the junction left unmatched. The CDR3 coding sequence is TGTGCCAGCAGCCCACCTGGACTAGCGGGTCCCCTCTCCTACAATGAGCAGTTCTTC. Amino acid sequence: CASSPPGLAGPLSYNEQFF.

CDR3 protein: CASSTTVQETQYF. As DNA, the CDR3 is TGTGCCAGCAGCACGACAGTGCAAGAGACCCAGTACTTC. V and J are TRBV7-9 and TRBJ2-5, with D maybe TRBD1 (5 bases). CDR3 length equals 13 residues. Germline V lookup: CDR1 SEHNR, CDR2 FQNEAQ (reference sequence). Trimming took off 5 bases at V and 2 bases at J, with 9 bases between the two ends.